The 27 T cell receptor beta chains below were found in one sample sequenced in a study of sequential checkpoint blockade in melanoma. As to treatment: randomized to nivolumab then ipilimumab (arm A) or the reverse (arm B). Assay used: immunoSEQ multiplex PCR; TCRdb lists only in-frame clones, some missing. The data contain about 13,000 clones, about 73% of them singletons. The input for sequencing was CD8+ T cells sorted from blood (inferred from file names), taken from a patient given nivolumab and ipilimumab in sequence. The source of these receptors is a human donor with melanoma.

The chain couples TRBV6-1 to TRBJ2-7; 8 positions agree with TRBD1. V lost 0 bases, J lost 2 bases, and 6 bases stayed unmatched. This CDR3 is built from 16 residues. Germline V gene lookup returns CDR1 MNHNS and CDR2 SASEGT. The CDR3 region is CASSEAAGGFPYEQYF. CDR3 in DNA: TGTGCCAGCAGTGAAGCGGCAGGGGGCTTCCCCTACGAGCAGTACTTC.

CDR3 DNA sequence: TGTGCCAGCAGCTTACCACAGGGCTTACAGGAAAAACTGTTTTTT. Residues: CASSLPQGLQEKLFF. The chain links TRBV7-2 to TRBJ1-4; D perhaps matches TRBD1 (6 bases). V lost 2 bases to trimming and J lost 8 bases, with 15 bases between them. Germline loops: CDR1 SGHTA, CDR2 FQGNSA. CDR3 size: 15 residues.

The CDR3 here is CASSSGQGVSGNTIYF. CDR3 nucleotide sequence: TGTGCCAGCAGCTCGGGACAGGGGGTGTCAGGAAACACCATATATTTT. The chain is built from TRBV7-9 and TRBJ1-3, with TRBD1 matching 11 bases. Germline V gene sequence: CDR1 SEHNR, CDR2 FQNEAQ (reference sequence). CDR3 length equals 16 residues. The V segment lost 4 bases and the J segment 4 bases; nucleotides outside the gene matches: 6.

This clone turned up a few times. The chain uses TRBV15 and TRBJ2-7; no definite D call. The CDR3 contains 12 residues. Trimming cost V 1 base and J 7 bases, with 8 bases left between them. The germline CDR1 and CDR2 sequences are LNHNV and YYDKDF (reference sequence). The CDR3 spells CATSRGEREQYF. CDR3 in DNA: TGTGCCACCAGCAGAGGAGAGAGGGAGCAGTACTTC.

This chain uses TRBV29-1 with TRBJ2-1; 11 bases line up with TRBD1. The CDR3 runs to 16 residues. Germline V gene sequence: CDR1 SQVTM, CDR2 ANQGSEA. With V trimmed by 0 bases and J by 2 bases, 3 bases remained unmatched. In DNA, the CDR3 is TGCAGCGTTGAAGATTGGGGACAGGGGGCCTACAATGAGCAGTTCTTC. It specifies CSVEDWGQGAYNEQFF.

The V and J genes are TRBV11-2 and TRBJ2-7; D remains unclear. Trimming stripped 5 bases from V and 2 bases from J, with 7 bases between. CDR3 length: 12 amino acids. Germline CDR1 is SGHAT and CDR2 is FQNNGV. The DNA of the CDR3 is TGTGCCAGCAGCCCCCCGGCCTACGAGCAGTACTTC. Amino acids: CASSPPAYEQYF. The full variable domain, completed using reference TRBV11-2 and TRBJ2-7, is EAGVAQSPRYKIIEKRQSVAFWCNPISGHATLYWYQQILGQGPKLLIQFQNNGVVDDSQLPKDRFSAERLKGVDSTLKIQPAKLEDSAVYLCASSPPAYEQYFGPGTRLTVT.

This rearrangement joins TRBV10-3 to TRBJ1-1; weak D call: TRBD1 (5 bases). CDR1 ENHRY and CDR2 SYGVKD come from the germline V gene. The CDR3 is 15 amino acids. V was trimmed by 2 bases and J by 0 bases, leaving 10 bases between them. The CDR3 protein is CAISERGGVNTEAFF. In nucleotides, the CDR3 is TGTGCCATCAGTGAGCGCGGGGGGGTGAACACTGAAGCTTTCTTT.

V usage is TRBV21-1 and J usage is TRBJ2-7; no check of the table's D call, TRBD1, against the DNA was made. TRBV21-1 is a known pseudogene. This CDR3 contains 14 residues. CDR3 nucleotides: TGTGCCAGCGGTCTCTCCCCAGACACCTACGAGCAGTACTTC. Translation: CASGLSPDTYEQYF.

This clone was seen more than once but under ten times. This chain joins TRBV4-1 and TRBJ2-3; D might be TRBD2 (6 bases). V lost 4 bases, J lost 4 bases, and 12 bases lay in between. This CDR3 is 14 amino acids long. Germline-derived CDR1 and CDR2 are MGHRA and YSYEKL. This CDR3 is CASSPGSSSDTQYF. The CDR3 bases are TGCGCCAGCAGCCCCGGGAGTAGTTCAGATACGCAGTATTTT.

The CDR3 sequence is CASSLLAGNTGELFF. The CDR3 DNA reads as TGTGCCAGCAGCCTACTAGCGGGGAACACCGGGGAGCTGTTTTTT. The V and J genes are TRBV5-4 and TRBJ2-2, with 9 bases identical to TRBD2. J lost 1 base, V lost 4 bases, and 2 bases had no gene match. There are 15 residues in the CDR3. The germline CDR1 and CDR2 sequences are SGHNT and YYREEE (reference sequence).

The chain carries TRBV9 and TRBJ2-2; 11 bases are a match to TRBD1. Per the germline V gene, CDR1 is SGDLS and CDR2 is YYNGEE. The junction had 4 bases not matched to a gene; V was cut back by 3 bases and J by 3 bases. This CDR3 contains 16 residues. The CDR3 region is CASSARDRGYTGELFF. The DNA for the CDR3 is TGTGCCAGCAGCGCCCGGGACAGGGGGTACACCGGGGAGCTGTTTTTT.

This chain links TRBV7-9 with TRBJ1-1, with D unresolved. Germline V CDR1 and CDR2: SEHNR, FQNEAQ (reference sequence). The ends were cut back, 6 bases at V and 4 bases at J, with 9 bases in the middle. The CDR3 is 12 residues long. In DNA form, the CDR3 reads TGTGCCAGCAGTCTCAGATCCACTGAAGCTTTCTTT. Translated, it gives CASSLRSTEAFF.

The CDR3 is CSVENLTRQGPNYGYTF. Here the CDR3 DNA reads TGCAGCGTTGAAAACCTGACCCGACAGGGACCAAACTATGGCTACACCTTC. V is TRBV29-1 and J is TRBJ1-2; 7 bases are a match to TRBD1. J was trimmed by 2 bases and V by 2 bases; bases with no gene match: 14. The CDR3 totals 17 residues. CDR1 is SQVTM, CDR2 ANQGSEA, per germline.

The genes are TRBV5-1 and TRBJ2-7; a weak D match, TRBD2 (6 bases). Trimming removed 4 bases from V and 5 bases from J, with 22 bases in between. The CDR3 contains 16 residues. The germline V gene has CDR1 SGHRS and CDR2 YFSETQ. CDR3 nucleotides: TGCGCCAGCAGCACCCGGGACGGGGGTATTCCTAACGAGCAGTACTTC. Residues: CASSTRDGGIPNEQYF. The whole variable domain, remainder taken from reference TRBV5-1 and TRBJ2-7, is KAGVTQTPRYLIKTRGQQVTLSCSPISGHRSVSWYQQTPGQGLQFLFEYFSETQRNKGNFPGRFSGRQFSNSRSEMNVSTLELGDSALYLCASSTRDGGIPNEQYFGPGTRLTVT.

The V call is TRBV15, the J call TRBJ2-7, with 10 positions matching TRBD2. V lost 0 bases and J lost 2; bases outside the gene matches: 13. Germline CDR1 and CDR2: LNHNV and YYDKDF (reference sequence). There are 19 residues in the CDR3. In DNA, the CDR3 is TGTGCCACCAGCAGAGATTTGTCACTAGCGGGACTTATTCCCTACGAGCAGTACTTC. It yields the protein CATSRDLSLAGLIPYEQYF.

The V and J genes are TRBV6-6 and TRBJ2-7, with 8 bases matching TRBD1. The CDR3 loop spans 15 amino acids. J lost 3 bases, V lost 6 bases, and 10 bases had no gene match. Germline assignment: CDR1 MNHNY and CDR2 SVGAGI (reference sequence). The CDR3, as DNA: TGTGCCAGCAGCCTCCCCGGGACAGGCTTCTACGAGCAGTACTTC. Protein sequence: CASSLPGTGFYEQYF.

This clone was counted once. This chain joins TRBV29-1 and TRBJ2-7, with 9 bases that match TRBD1. The J call is uncertain, as TRBJ2-5 better fits the DNA end. The CDR3 consists of 14 residues. Germline CDR1 is SQVTM and CDR2 is ANQGSEA. The CDR3: CSVATGGAEETQYF. CDR3 sequence (DNA): TGCAGCGTTGCTACAGGGGGCGCAGAGGAGACCCAGTACTTC.

The chain couples TRBV9 to TRBJ2-5; 7 bases line up with TRBD1. The J call may be wrong; the DNA end is better matched by TRBJ2-7. CDR1 SGDLS and CDR2 YYNGEE come from the germline V gene. The CDR3 has 14 amino acids. The CDR3 DNA is TGTGCCAGCAGCGGACAGGGATCTTCCTACGAGCAGTACTTC. As protein: CASSGQGSSYEQYF.

The chain is built from TRBV25-1 and TRBJ2-5; 9 bases are shared with TRBD1. Trimming took 6 bases from V and 3 from J; bases not matched to a gene: 5. The germline CDR1 and CDR2 sequences are MGHDK and SYGVNS. The CDR3 is 14 residues long. CDR3 nucleotide sequence: TGTGCCAGCAGGGGGGACAGGGTAGAAGAGACCCAGTACTTC. Translated, it gives CASRGDRVEETQYF.

The table lists this clone with a count of one. This chain links TRBV6-6 with TRBJ1-2; TRBD1 aligns across 10 bases. V was clipped by 2 bases and J by 6 bases; unmatched bases: 3. This CDR3 spans 14 amino acids. Germline V gene data show CDR1 as MNHNY and CDR2 as SVGAGI (reference sequence). Written as DNA, the CDR3 is TGTGCCAGCAGTTACGACAGGGGGCAGGATGGCTACACCTTC. Its translation: CASSYDRGQDGYTF.

This clone was observed a few times. This rearrangement joins TRBV15 to TRBJ1-5; D not certain. Trimming removed 5 bases at V and 9 bases at J, with 14 bases between. The germline CDR1 and CDR2 sequences are LNHNV and YYDKDF (reference sequence). The CDR3 runs 13 residues. The CDR3 is CATSSSRERPQHF. CDR3 nucleotide sequence: TGTGCCACCAGCTCTAGCCGGGAGAGGCCCCAGCATTTT. Looking up the rest from reference TRBV15 and TRBJ1-5 gives the full variable domain: DAMVIQNPRYQVTQFGKPVTLSCSQTLNHNVMYWYQQKSSQAPKLLFHYYDKDFNNEADTPDNFQSRRPNTSFCFLDIRSPGLGDTAMYLCATSSSRERPQHFGDGTRLSIL.

This chain connects TRBV18 to TRBJ1-6; a weak D match, TRBD1 (6 bases). Germline V CDR1 and CDR2: KGHSH, LQKENI. This CDR3 is 15 amino acids long. Trimming cost V 1 base and J 6 bases, with 10 bases left between them. The CDR3 here is CASSPQDSTNSPLHF. In DNA form, the CDR3 reads TGTGCCAGCTCACCACAGGACAGTACTAATTCACCCCTCCACTTT.

This chain connects TRBV5-6 to TRBJ2-5; perhaps TRBD1 as D (6 bases). Germline V lookup: CDR1 SGHDT, CDR2 YYEEEE. The CDR3 has 15 residues. Trimming took 2 bases from V and 1 from J, leaving 12 bases between them. This CDR3 reads CASSFGTLSQETQYF. CDR3 nucleotides: TGTGCCAGCAGCTTTGGGACACTCAGCCAAGAGACCCAGTACTTC.

The chain links TRBV9 to TRBJ2-2; perhaps TRBD1 as D (5 bases). Trimming removed 0 bases from V and 6 bases from J, with 9 bases in between. Per germline, CDR1 SGDLS and CDR2 YYNGEE. There are 14 residues in the CDR3. CDR3 loop: CASSVEGWAGELFF. The CDR3 DNA is TGTGCCAGCAGCGTAGAGGGGTGGGCCGGGGAGCTGTTTTTT.

The CDR3 sequence: CASSQGRVGEKLFF. CDR3 sequence (DNA): TGCGCCAGCAGCCAAGGGAGGGTTGGTGAAAAACTGTTTTTT. The chain uses TRBV4-1 and TRBJ1-4; D is ambiguous. Trimming shortened V by 1 base and J by 7 bases, and 10 bases separated the two germline ends. From germline, CDR1 is MGHRA and CDR2 YSYEKL. The CDR3 runs to 14 residues.

V gene TRBV15 combines with J gene TRBJ2-7, with D possibly TRBD2 on 10 matching bases. V lost 0 bases and J lost 0, with 24 bases in between. This CDR3 is 20 amino acids long. CDR1 LNHNV and CDR2 YYDKDF come from the germline V gene (reference sequence). In DNA, the CDR3 is TGTGCCACCAGCAGAGATTGGGACAGGGTTAGCGGGAGGCCCTCCTACGAGCAGTACTTC. Amino acids: CATSRDWDRVSGRPSYEQYF. Based on the CDR3 plus reference TRBV15 and TRBJ2-7, the full variable domain is DAMVIQNPRYQVTQFGKPVTLSCSQTLNHNVMYWYQQKSSQAPKLLFHYYDKDFNNEADTPDNFQSRRPNTSFCFLDIRSPGLGDTAMYLCATSRDWDRVSGRPSYEQYFGPGTRLTVT.

J is TRBJ2-1 and V is TRBV9; 7 bases align to TRBD2. The V gene end was trimmed by 4 bases and the J gene end by 7 bases; junction bases not matched to a gene: 14. Germline CDR1 is SGDLS and CDR2 is YYNGEE. The CDR3 is 16 amino acids. The CDR3 nucleotides read TGTGCCAGCAGCCTGAGCGGGACCCGGAGCGATAATGAGCAGTTCTTC. Residues: CASSLSGTRSDNEQFF.